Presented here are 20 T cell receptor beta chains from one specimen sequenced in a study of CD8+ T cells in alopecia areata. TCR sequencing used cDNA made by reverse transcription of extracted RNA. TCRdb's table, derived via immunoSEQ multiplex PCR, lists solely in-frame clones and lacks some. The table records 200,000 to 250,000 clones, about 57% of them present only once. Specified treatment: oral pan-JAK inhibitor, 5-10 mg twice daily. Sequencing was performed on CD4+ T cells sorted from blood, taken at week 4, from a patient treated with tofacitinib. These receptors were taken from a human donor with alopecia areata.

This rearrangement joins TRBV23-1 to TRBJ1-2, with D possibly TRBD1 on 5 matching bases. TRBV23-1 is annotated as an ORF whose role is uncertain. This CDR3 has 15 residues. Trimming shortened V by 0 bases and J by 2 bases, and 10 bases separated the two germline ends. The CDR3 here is CASSQSGETNYGYTF. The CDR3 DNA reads TGCGCCAGCAGTCAATCGGGGGAGACCAACTATGGCTACACCTTC.

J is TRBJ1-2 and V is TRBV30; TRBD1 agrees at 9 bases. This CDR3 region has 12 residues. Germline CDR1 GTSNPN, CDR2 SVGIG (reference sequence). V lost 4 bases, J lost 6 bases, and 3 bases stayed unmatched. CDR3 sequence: CAWTTGGHGYTF. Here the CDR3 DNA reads TGTGCCTGGACAACAGGGGGCCATGGCTACACCTTC.

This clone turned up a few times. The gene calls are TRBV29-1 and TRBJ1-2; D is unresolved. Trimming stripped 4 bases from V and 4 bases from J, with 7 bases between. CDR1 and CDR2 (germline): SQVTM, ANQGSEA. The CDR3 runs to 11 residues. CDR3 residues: CSVVALYGYTF. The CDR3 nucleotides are TGCAGCGTTGTGGCTCTCTATGGCTACACCTTC.

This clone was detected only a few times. The CDR3 spells CASSLLAGATSNTGELFF. In nucleotides, the CDR3 is TGCGCCAGCAGCTTACTAGCGGGGGCGACTTCGAACACCGGGGAGCTGTTTTTT. The V gene is TRBV5-1, the J gene TRBJ2-2; 11 nucleotides align to TRBD2. The CDR3 contains 18 residues. CDR1 and CDR2 from the germline V gene are SGHRS and YFSETQ. J gave up 0 bases and V 2 bases, and 6 bases lay outside the gene matches.

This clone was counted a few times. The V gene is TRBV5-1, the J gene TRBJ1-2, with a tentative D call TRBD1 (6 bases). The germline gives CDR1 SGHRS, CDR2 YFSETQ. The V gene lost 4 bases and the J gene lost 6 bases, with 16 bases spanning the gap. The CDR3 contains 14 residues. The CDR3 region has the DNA TGCGCCAGCAGCGAGGGGGATTTGCGTGATGGCTACACCTTC. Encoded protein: CASSEGDLRDGYTF.

The DNA of the CDR3 is TGTGCCAGCAGCGGGTGGGACACCCCCGGTACTGAAGCTTTCTTT. The encoded protein is CASSGWDTPGTEAFF. The chain combines TRBV9 with TRBJ1-1; D perhaps matches TRBD1 (6 bases). The V gene lost 3 bases and the J gene lost 5 bases, with 17 bases spanning the gap. The CDR3 is made up of 15 amino acids. In germline, CDR1 is SGDLS, CDR2 YYNGEE.

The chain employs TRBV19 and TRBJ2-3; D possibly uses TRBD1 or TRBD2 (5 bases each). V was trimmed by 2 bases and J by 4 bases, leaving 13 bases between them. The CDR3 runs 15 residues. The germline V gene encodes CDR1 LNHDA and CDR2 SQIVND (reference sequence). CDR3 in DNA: TGTGCCAGTAGTATATCCGGGGCAGGTGCAGATACGCAGTATTTT. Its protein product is CASSISGAGADTQYF.

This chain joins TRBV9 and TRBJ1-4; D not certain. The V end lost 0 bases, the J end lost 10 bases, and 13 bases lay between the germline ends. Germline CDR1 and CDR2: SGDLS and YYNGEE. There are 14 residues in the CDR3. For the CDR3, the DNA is TGTGCCAGCAGCGTAGAAAGGGAACCTGGAAAACTGTTTTTT. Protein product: CASSVEREPGKLFF.

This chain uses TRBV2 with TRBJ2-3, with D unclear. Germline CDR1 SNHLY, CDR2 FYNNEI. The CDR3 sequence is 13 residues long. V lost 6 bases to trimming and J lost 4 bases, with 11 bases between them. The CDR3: CASRSEPADTQYF. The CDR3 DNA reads TGTGCCAGCAGGTCCGAACCCGCAGATACGCAGTATTTT.

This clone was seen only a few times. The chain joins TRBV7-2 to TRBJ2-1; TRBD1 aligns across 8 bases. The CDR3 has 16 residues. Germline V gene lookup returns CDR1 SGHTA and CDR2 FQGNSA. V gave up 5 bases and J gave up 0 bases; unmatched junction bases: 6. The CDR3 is CASSPWTGSSYNEQFF. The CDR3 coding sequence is TGTGCCAGCAGCCCATGGACAGGGAGCTCCTACAATGAGCAGTTCTTC.

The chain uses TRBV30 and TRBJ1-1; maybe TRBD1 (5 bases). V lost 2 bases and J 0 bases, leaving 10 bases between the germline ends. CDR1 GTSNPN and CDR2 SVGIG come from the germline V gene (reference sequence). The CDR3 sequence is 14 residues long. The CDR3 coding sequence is TGTGCCTGGAGTTCCGGGACGGTGAACACTGAAGCTTTCTTT. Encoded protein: CAWSSGTVNTEAFF.

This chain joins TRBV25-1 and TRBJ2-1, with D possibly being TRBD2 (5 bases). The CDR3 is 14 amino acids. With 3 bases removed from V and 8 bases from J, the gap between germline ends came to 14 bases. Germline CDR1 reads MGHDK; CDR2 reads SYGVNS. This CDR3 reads CASSDVESRDEQFF. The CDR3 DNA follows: TGTGCCAGCAGTGATGTTGAGTCGAGGGATGAGCAGTTCTTC.

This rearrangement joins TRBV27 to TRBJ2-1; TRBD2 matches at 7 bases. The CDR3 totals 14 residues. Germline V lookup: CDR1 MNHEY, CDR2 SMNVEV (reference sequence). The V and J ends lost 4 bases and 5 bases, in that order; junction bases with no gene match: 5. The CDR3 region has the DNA TGTGCCAGCAGTTGGCGGGGGTCCAACAATGAGCAGTTCTTC. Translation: CASSWRGSNNEQFF.

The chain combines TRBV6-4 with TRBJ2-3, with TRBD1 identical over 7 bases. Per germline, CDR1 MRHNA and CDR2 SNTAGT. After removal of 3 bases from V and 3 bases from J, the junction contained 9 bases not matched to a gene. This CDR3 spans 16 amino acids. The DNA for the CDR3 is TGTGCCAGCAGTGATCAATTGCACAGGGGTACAGATACGCAGTATTTT. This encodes CASSDQLHRGTDTQYF.

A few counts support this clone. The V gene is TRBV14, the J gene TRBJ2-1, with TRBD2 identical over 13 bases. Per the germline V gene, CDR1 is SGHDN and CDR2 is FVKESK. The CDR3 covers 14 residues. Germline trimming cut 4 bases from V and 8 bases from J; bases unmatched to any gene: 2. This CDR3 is CASSRLAGGDEQFF. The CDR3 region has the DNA TGTGCCAGCAGCCGACTAGCGGGGGGCGATGAGCAGTTCTTC.

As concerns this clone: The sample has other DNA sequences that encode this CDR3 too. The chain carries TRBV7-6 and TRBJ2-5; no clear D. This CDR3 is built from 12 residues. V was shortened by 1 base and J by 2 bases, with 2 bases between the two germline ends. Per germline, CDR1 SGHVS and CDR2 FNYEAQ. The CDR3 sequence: CASSLGQETQYF. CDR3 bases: TGTGCCAGCAGCTTAGGTCAAGAGACCCAGTACTTC.

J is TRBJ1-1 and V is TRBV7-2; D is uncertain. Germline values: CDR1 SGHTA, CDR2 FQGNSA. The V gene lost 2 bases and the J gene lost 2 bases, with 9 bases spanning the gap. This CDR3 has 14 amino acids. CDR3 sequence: CASSLQSGNTEAFF. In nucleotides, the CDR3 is TGTGCCAGCAGCTTACAAAGCGGTAACACTGAAGCTTTCTTT.

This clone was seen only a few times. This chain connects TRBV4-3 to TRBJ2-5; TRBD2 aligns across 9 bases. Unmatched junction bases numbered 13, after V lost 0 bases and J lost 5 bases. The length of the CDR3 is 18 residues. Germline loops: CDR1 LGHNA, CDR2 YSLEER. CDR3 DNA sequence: TGCGCCAGCAGCCAAGAGGCTAGCGGGGCCTTCAAAGGGGAGACCCAGTACTTC. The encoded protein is CASSQEASGAFKGETQYF.

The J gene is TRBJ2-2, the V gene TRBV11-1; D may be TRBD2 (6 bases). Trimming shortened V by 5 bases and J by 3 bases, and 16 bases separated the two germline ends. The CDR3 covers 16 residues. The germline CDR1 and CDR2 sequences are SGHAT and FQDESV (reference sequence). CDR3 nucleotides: TGTGCCAGCAGCCAGCAGGGAGCGGGCTACACCGGGGAGCTGTTTTTT. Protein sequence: CASSQQGAGYTGELFF.

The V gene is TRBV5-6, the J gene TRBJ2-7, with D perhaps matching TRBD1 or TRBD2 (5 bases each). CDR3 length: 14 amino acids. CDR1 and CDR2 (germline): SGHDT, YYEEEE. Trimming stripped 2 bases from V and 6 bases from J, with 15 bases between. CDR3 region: CASSFIRGDGEQYF. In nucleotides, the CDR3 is TGTGCCAGCAGCTTTATAAGGGGAGATGGCGAGCAGTACTTC.